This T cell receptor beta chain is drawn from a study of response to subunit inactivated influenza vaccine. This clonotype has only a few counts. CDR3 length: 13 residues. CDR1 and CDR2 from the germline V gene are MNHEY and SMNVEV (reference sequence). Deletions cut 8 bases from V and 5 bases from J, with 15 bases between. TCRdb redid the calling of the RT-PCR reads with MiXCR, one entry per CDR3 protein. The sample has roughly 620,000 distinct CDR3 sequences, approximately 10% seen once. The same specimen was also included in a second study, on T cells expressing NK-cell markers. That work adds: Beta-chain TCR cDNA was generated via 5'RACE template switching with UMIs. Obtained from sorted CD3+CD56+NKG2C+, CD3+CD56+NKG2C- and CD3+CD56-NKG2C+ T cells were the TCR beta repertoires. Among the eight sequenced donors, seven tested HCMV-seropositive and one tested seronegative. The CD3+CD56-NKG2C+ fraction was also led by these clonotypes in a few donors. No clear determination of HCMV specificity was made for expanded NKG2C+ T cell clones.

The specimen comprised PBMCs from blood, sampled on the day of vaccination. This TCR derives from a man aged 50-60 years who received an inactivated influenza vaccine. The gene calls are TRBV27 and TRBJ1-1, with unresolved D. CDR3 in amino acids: CASWPAEVTEAFF. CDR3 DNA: TGTGCCAGCTGGCCGGCGGAGGTGACTGAAGCTTTCTTT.